This T cell receptor (beta chain) is drawn from a study of shared clonotypes between healthy human individuals. DNA at around 200 ng, 25,000 to 35,000 T cell genomes, went into sorted-subset replicate PCRs. The repertoire was sequenced with immunoSEQ multiplex PCR; TCRdb's copy has only in-frame clones and lacks some. Among roughly 2.4 million clones listed, 95% were seen once. The TCR comes from a man between 18 and 29 years old in good health. Specimen: naive CD4+ T cells sorted from blood. Subset: CD45RA+ positively selected.

The CDR3 is CASSSDASTDTQYF. DNA of the CDR3: TGTGCCAGCAGCTCAGACGCAAGCACAGATACGCAGTATTTT. V is TRBV7-9 and J is TRBJ2-3; D unclear. Germline-derived CDR1 and CDR2 are SEHNR and FQNEAQ (reference sequence). This CDR3 has 14 amino acids. V was trimmed by 4 bases and J by 0 bases, leaving 8 bases between them.